What follows describes a single T cell receptor (beta chain). This sample was included in a study of blood T cell repertoires in COVID-19. The table came from immunoSEQ multiplex PCR; TCRdb's copy has only in-frame clones and leaves some out. Among more than 200,000 clones listed, about nine tenths were seen once. The CDR3 length is 16 residues. Between the trimmed V and J ends, which lost 0 bases and 7 bases, there was a span of 17 bases. Germline-derived CDR1 and CDR2 are SGHRS and YFSETQ. The sequencing sample was made of PBMCs or T cells enriched from blood (not recorded which). The rearrangement links TRBV5-1 to TRBJ2-1, with D perhaps matching TRBD2 (6 bases). This TCR derives from a man between 35 and 55 years old who had recovered from COVID-19. The CDR3 loop reads CASSLDPSGVRNEQFF. CDR3 coding DNA: TGCGCCAGCAGCTTGGATCCGTCGGGAGTTCGGAATGAGCAGTTCTTC.